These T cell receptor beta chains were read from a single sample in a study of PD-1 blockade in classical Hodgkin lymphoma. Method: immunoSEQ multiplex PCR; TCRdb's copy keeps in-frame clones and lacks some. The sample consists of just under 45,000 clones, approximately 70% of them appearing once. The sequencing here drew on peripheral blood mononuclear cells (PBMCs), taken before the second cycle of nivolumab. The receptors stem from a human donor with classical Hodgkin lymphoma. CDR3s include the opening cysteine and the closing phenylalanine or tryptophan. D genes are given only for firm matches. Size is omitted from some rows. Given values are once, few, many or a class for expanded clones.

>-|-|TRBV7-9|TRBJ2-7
CASSFLGSHEQYF
TGTGCCAGCAGCTTTTTAGGGTCCCACGAGCAGTACTTC
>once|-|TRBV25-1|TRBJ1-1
CASSEFTGNTEAFF
TGTGCCAGCAGTGAATTTACTGGGAACACTGAAGCTTTCTTT
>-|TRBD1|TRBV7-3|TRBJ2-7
CASSPDPGQGAYEQYF
TGTGCCAGCAGTCCTGATCCGGGACAGGGAGCCTACGAGCAGTACTTC
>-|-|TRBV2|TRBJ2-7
CASSDLVGVYEQYF
TGTGCCAGCAGTGACTTGGTAGGGGTCTACGAGCAGTACTTC
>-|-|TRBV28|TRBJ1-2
CATWYQSGYTF
TGTGCAACCTGGTATCAGAGTGGCTACACCTTC
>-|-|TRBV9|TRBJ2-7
CASSVGEGQTYEQYF
TGTGCCAGCAGCGTAGGTGAGGGGCAGACCTACGAGCAGTACTTC
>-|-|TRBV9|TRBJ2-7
CASSIGFGFSYEQYF
TGTGCCAGCAGCATTGGGTTTGGATTCTCCTACGAGCAGTACTTC
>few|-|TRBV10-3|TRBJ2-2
CAISESPETGELFF
TGTGCCATCAGTGAGTCCCCGGAGACCGGGGAGCTGTTTTTT
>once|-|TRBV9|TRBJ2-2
CASSVAVTGELFF
TGTGCCAGCAGCGTAGCAGTCACCGGGGAGCTGTTTTTT
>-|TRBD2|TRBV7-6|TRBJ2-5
CASSPVAGSQETQYF
TGTGCCAGCAGCCCGGTAGCGGGATCCCAAGAGACCCAGTACTTC
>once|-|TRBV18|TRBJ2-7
CASSNNYEQYF
TGTGCCAGCTCTAATAACTACGAGCAGTACTTC
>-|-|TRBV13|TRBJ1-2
CASSQTDQGIYGYTF
TGTGCCAGCAGTCAAACTGACCAGGGGATCTATGGCTACACCTTC
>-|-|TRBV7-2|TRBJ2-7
CASSRVRSGLDLEQYF
TGTGCCAGCAGCCGAGTCCGTTCGGGTCTAGACCTCGAGCAGTACTTC
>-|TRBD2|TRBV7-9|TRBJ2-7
CASSSSGRVGEQYF
TGTGCCAGCAGCTCGAGCGGGAGAGTGGGCGAGCAGTACTTC
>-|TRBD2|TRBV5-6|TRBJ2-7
CASSKEAGGHDEQYF
TGTGCCAGCAGCAAGGAAGCGGGGGGGCACGACGAGCAGTACTTC
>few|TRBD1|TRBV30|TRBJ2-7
CAWSRGGGYYEQYF
TGTGCCTGGTCCCGAGGGGGCGGATACTACGAGCAGTACTTC
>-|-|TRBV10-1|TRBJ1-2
CASSESYQGNYGYTF
TGCGCCAGCAGTGAGAGCTATCAGGGGAACTATGGCTACACCTTC
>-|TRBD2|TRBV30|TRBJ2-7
CAWSVGSGRAGYEQYF
TGTGCCTGGAGTGTAGGTAGCGGGAGGGCCGGGTACGAGCAGTACTTC
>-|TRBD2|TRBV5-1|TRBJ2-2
CASSRTSGPNTGELFF
TGCGCCAGCAGCCGGACTAGCGGCCCGAACACCGGGGAGCTGTTTTTT
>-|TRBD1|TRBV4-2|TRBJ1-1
CASHETGVTEAFF
TGTGCCAGCCACGAGACAGGGGTCACTGAAGCTTTCTTT
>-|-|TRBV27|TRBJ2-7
CASSLPGLYEQYF
TGTGCCAGCAGTTTGCCAGGGCTGTACGAGCAGTACTTC
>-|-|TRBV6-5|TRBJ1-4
CASSLKNEKLFF
TGTGCCAGCAGCCTTAAAAATGAAAAACTGTTTTTT
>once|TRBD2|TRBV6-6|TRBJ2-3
CASSGTSDFTDTQYF
TGTGCCAGCAGCGGGACTAGCGACTTCACAGATACGCAGTATTTT
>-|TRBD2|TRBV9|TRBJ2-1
CASSVGSGLAGDSNEQFF
TGTGCCAGCAGCGTAGGCTCCGGACTAGCGGGAGATAGTAATGAGCAGTTCTTC
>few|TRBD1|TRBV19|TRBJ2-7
CASSPGTGGYEQYF
TGTGCCAGTAGTCCCGGGACAGGGGGCTACGAGCAGTACTTC
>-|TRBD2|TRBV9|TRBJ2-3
CASSSSAGVSTDTQYF
TGTGCCAGCAGCTCCTCAGCGGGGGTTAGCACAGATACGCAGTATTTT
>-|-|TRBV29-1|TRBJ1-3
CSVPDRTSGNTIYF
TGCAGCGTTCCAGACCGGACCTCTGGAAACACCATATATTTT
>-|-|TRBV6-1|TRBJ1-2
CASVGDIPANYGYTF
TGTGCCAGCGTGGGGGATATACCCGCGAACTATGGCTACACCTTC
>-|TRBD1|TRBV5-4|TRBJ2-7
CASSGTGRYEQYF
TGTGCCAGCAGCGGGACAGGCCGTTACGAGCAGTACTTC
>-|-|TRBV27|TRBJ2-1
CASSLLSGGRRTENEQFF
TGTGCCAGCAGTTTATTGTCCGGGGGTCGGCGGACGGAGAATGAGCAGTTCTTC
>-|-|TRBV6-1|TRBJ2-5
CASSEFDRRETQYF
TGTGCCAGCAGTGAGTTTGACAGACGAGAGACCCAGTACTTC
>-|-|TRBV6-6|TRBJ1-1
CASSYIRGADTEAFF
TGTGCCAGCAGTTATATCCGGGGGGCGGACACTGAAGCTTTCTTT
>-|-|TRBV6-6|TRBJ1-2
CASRTAVNYGYTF
TGTGCCAGCAGAACGGCAGTTAACTATGGCTACACCTTC
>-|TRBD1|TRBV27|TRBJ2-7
CASRTGTGGHEQYF
TGTGCCAGCAGAACCGGGACAGGGGGACACGAGCAGTACTTC
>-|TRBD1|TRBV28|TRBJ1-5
CASSIMTGFGNQPQHF
TGTGCCAGCAGTATAATGACAGGGTTCGGCAATCAGCCCCAGCATTTT
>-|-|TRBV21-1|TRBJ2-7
CASSNRTFCAGGGSYEQYF
TGTGCCAGCAGCAATCGAACTTTTTGTGCGGGAGGGGGCTCCTACGAGCAGTACTTC
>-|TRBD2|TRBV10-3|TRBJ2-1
CAISEAFATSRTEQFF
TGTGCCATCAGTGAGGCTTTTGCGACTAGCCGGACTGAGCAGTTCTTC
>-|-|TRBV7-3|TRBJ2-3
CASSLMPGRRGTDTQYF
TGTGCCAGCAGCTTAATGCCAGGGAGGCGGGGCACAGATACGCAGTATTTT
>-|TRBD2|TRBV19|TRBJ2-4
CASTTGREGPKNIQYF
TGTGCCAGTACCACAGGGCGGGAGGGCCCCAAAAACATTCAGTACTTC
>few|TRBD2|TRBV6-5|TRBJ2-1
CASINDREGYNEQFF
TGTGCCAGCATCAACGACCGGGAGGGTTATAATGAGCAGTTCTTC
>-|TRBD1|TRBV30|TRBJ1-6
CAWRGFDRAGVPLHF
TGTGCCTGGAGGGGCTTCGACAGGGCCGGAGTTCCCCTCCACTTT
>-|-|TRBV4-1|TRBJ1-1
CASSQRTVMNTEAFF
TGCGCCAGCAGCCAAAGGACGGTCATGAACACTGAAGCTTTCTTT
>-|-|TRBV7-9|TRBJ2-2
CAGSDGELFF
TGTGCCGGCAGCGACGGGGAGCTGTTTTTT
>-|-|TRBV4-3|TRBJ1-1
CASSHYTGNTEAFF
TGCGCCAGCAGCCATTATACAGGGAACACTGAAGCTTTCTTT
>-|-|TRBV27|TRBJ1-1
CATVGGTEAFF
TGTGCCACTGTAGGCGGCACTGAAGCTTTCTTT
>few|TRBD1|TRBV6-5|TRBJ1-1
CASSTRTGLNTEAFF
TGTGCCAGCAGTACTCGGACAGGCTTGAACACTGAAGCTTTCTTT
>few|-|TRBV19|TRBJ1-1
CASSAGNTEAFF
TGTGCCAGTAGTGCCGGGAACACTGAAGCTTTCTTT
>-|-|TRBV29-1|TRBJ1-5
CSVVPGVGQPQHF
TGCAGCGTTGTCCCAGGGGTAGGTCAGCCCCAGCATTTT
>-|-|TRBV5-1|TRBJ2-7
CASSLFRTDSYEQYF
TGCGCCAGCAGCTTGTTTAGGACGGACTCCTACGAGCAGTACTTC
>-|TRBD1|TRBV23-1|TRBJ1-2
CASSQYFSPQGAYGYTF
TGCGCCAGCAGTCAATACTTTAGCCCGCAGGGGGCGTATGGCTACACCTTC
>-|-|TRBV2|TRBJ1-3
CASREQASGNTIYF
TGTGCCAGCAGGGAACAGGCGTCGGGAAACACCATATATTTT
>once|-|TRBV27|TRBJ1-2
CASTDGYGYTF
TGTGCCAGCACCGACGGCTATGGCTACACCTTC
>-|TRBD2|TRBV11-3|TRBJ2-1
CASSLGQGGNNEQFF
TGTGCCAGCAGCTTAGGGCAGGGAGGGAACAATGAGCAGTTCTTC
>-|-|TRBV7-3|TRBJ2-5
CASSLSAARQETQYF
TGTGCCAGCAGTTTATCCGCAGCCCGTCAAGAGACCCAGTACTTC
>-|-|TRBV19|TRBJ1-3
CASSIGGPSDTIYF
TGTGCCAGTAGTATTGGGGGCCCAAGCGACACCATATATTTT
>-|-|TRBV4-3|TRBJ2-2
CASKGDPEGAGRTGELFF
TGCGCCAGCAAAGGGGACCCAGAAGGGGCAGGGCGGACCGGGGAGCTGTTTTTT
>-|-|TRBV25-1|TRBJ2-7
CASSEKSPRQVFPYEQYF
TGTGCCAGCAGTGAAAAGTCCCCCCGACAGGTATTTCCCTACGAGCAGTACTTC
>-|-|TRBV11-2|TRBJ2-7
CASTSEGTRYEQYF
TGTGCCAGCACCTCGGAGGGCACACGGTACGAGCAGTACTTC
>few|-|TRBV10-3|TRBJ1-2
CAISESPGGGAWYSNYGYTF
TGTGCCATCAGTGAGTCGCCCGGGGGGGGCGCGTGGTATTCTAACTATGGCTACACCTTC
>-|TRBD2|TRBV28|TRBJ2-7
CASSESGRGEQYF
TGTGCCAGCAGCGAAAGCGGGAGGGGTGAGCAGTACTTC